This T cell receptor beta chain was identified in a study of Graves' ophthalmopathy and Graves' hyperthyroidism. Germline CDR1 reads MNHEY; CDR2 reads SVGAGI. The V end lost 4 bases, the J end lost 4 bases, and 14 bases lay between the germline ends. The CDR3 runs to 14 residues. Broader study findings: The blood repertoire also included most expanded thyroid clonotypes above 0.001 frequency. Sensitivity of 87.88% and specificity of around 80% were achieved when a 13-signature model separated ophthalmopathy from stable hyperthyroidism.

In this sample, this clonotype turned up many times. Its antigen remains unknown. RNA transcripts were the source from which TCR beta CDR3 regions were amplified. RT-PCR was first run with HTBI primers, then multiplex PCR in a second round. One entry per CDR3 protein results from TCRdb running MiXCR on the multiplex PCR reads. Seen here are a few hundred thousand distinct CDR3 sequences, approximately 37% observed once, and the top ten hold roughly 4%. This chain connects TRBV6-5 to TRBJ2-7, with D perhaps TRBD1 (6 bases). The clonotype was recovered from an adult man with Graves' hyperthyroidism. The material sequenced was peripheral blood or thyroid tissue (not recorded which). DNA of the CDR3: TGTGCCAGCAGTTCGCAGGGGCCGGGGTACGAGCAGTACTTC. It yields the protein CASSSQGPGYEQYF.